This T cell receptor (beta chain) was recovered during a study of T cells in Graves' hyperthyroidism and ophthalmopathy. About the study: Peripheral blood draws took place at initial diagnosis, ahead of any treatment. Findings of the study overall: Blood held most thyroid clonotypes expanded above 0.001 frequency.

With duration under 3 months, ophthalmopathy was active: Clinical Activity Score at least 3, NOSPECS at least 4. V was shortened by 10 bases and J by 5 bases, with 26 bases between the two germline ends. Germline values: CDR1 MNHNS, CDR2 SASEGT. The CDR3 has 16 amino acids. This clonotype has a handful of counts. Antigen: not known. RNA transcripts were the template for amplifying TCR beta CDR3 regions. In the first-round RT-PCR of the TCR CDR3, the HTBI primer set was used. TCRdb processed the multiplex PCR reads anew with MiXCR; each CDR3 protein has one entry. The sample includes approximately 380,000 distinct CDR3 sequences, around 15% of them seen just once.

Sequenced material: blood. The genes are TRBV6-1 and TRBJ1-2; a weak D match, TRBD1 (5 bases). This clonotype was sampled from a middle-aged man with Graves' ophthalmopathy. The CDR3 DNA sequence: TGTGCCACTAAAGTCGACGCTACGGGGGTCCTATATGGCTACACCTTC. Translation: CATKVDATGVLYGYTF.